Listed below are T cell receptor beta chains from one sample, sequenced in a study of T cell responses to AZD1222 COVID-19 vaccine. Libraries were prepared by immunoSEQ multiplex PCR; TCRdb keeps only in-frame clonotypes and omits some of them. The sample has fewer than 150,000 clones; 90% are singletons. Sequences were derived from peripheral blood, sampled on day 0 of AZD1222 vaccination. The receptors stem from an adult in good health. CDR3s include the opening cysteine and the closing phenylalanine or tryptophan. The order of the fields is D gene, clone size, J gene, V gene, CDR3 protein, CDR3 DNA. D genes are given only for firm matches. Only some rows state a clone size, as once, few, many or a class for expanded clones.

d_call: .; clone_size: few; j_call: TRBJ1-3; v_call: TRBV30; cdr3_aa: CAWSVMENTMYF; cdr3_nt: TGTGCCTGGAGTGTAATGGAAAACACCATGTATTTT
d_call: .; clone_size: once; j_call: TRBJ2-1; v_call: TRBV3-1/TRBV3-2; cdr3_aa: CASSQEAPRLLGEQFF; cdr3_nt: TGTGCCAGCAGCCAAGAAGCTCCCAGGCTACTGGGTGAGCAGTTCTTC
d_call: TRBD2; clone_size: .; j_call: TRBJ2-5; v_call: TRBV30; cdr3_aa: CAWSVLAIQETQYF; cdr3_nt: TGTGCCTGGAGTGTACTAGCGATCCAAGAGACCCAGTACTTC
d_call: .; clone_size: .; j_call: TRBJ2-5; v_call: TRBV7-9; cdr3_aa: CASALAGQKTQYF; cdr3_nt: TGTGCCAGCGCGCTGGCGGGCCAAAAGACCCAGTACTTC
d_call: .; clone_size: .; j_call: TRBJ1-2; v_call: TRBV11-2; cdr3_aa: CASSLQAGAFGGYTF; cdr3_nt: TGTGCCAGCAGCTTACAGGCAGGCGCCTTTGGAGGCTACACCTTC
d_call: TRBD1; clone_size: few; j_call: TRBJ1-4; v_call: TRBV29-1; cdr3_aa: CSVEVQGVSANEKLFF; cdr3_nt: TGCAGCGTTGAGGTACAGGGGGTTTCGGCTAATGAAAAACTGTTTTTT
d_call: TRBD1; clone_size: .; j_call: TRBJ2-7; v_call: TRBV6-6; cdr3_aa: CASSLTDRGYEQYF; cdr3_nt: TGTGCCAGCAGCCTCACGGACAGGGGCTACGAGCAGTACTTC
d_call: TRBD1; clone_size: .; j_call: TRBJ2-1; v_call: TRBV5-1; cdr3_aa: CASSLEGQANEQFF; cdr3_nt: TGCGCCAGCAGCTTGGAGGGACAGGCCAATGAGCAGTTCTTC
d_call: .; clone_size: .; j_call: TRBJ1-1; v_call: TRBV7-6; cdr3_aa: CASSLFVGVILNTEAFF; cdr3_nt: TGTGCCAGCAGCTTATTCGTGGGGGTAATATTGAACACTGAAGCTTTCTTT
d_call: .; clone_size: .; j_call: TRBJ1-3; v_call: TRBV5-1; cdr3_aa: CASSLVGEESGNTIYF; cdr3_nt: TGCGCCAGCAGCTTGGTTGGGGAGGAATCTGGAAACACCATATATTTT
d_call: .; clone_size: medium-sized; j_call: TRBJ2-1; v_call: TRBV19; cdr3_aa: CASSIGGNNEQFF; cdr3_nt: TGTGCCAGTAGTATAGGGGGGAACAATGAGCAGTTCTTC
d_call: .; clone_size: .; j_call: TRBJ2-7; v_call: TRBV9; cdr3_aa: CASSPSGYHYEQYF; cdr3_nt: TGTGCCAGCAGCCCCTCGGGCTACCACTACGAGCAGTACTTC
d_call: .; clone_size: .; j_call: TRBJ1-1; v_call: TRBV28; cdr3_aa: CASSFLGGGTEAFF; cdr3_nt: TGTGCCAGCAGTTTCCTGGGTGGGGGGACTGAAGCTTTCTTT
d_call: .; clone_size: .; j_call: TRBJ2-7; v_call: TRBV19; cdr3_aa: CASSIAVGATYEQYF; cdr3_nt: TGTGCCAGTAGTATAGCGGTCGGGGCGACCTACGAGCAGTACTTC
d_call: .; clone_size: .; j_call: TRBJ1-3; v_call: TRBV24-1; cdr3_aa: CATSDLRSVSGNTIYF; cdr3_nt: TGTGCCACCAGTGATTTAAGGTCAGTCTCTGGAAACACCATATATTTT
d_call: .; clone_size: .; j_call: TRBJ1-2; v_call: TRBV7-8; cdr3_aa: CASSLTPSRAGNGYTF; cdr3_nt: TGTGCCAGCAGCTTAACCCCGAGCAGGGCGGGTAATGGCTACACCTTC
d_call: TRBD1; clone_size: .; j_call: TRBJ2-7; v_call: TRBV6-6; cdr3_aa: CASSYKDRGNEQYF; cdr3_nt: TGTGCCAGCAGTTACAAAGACAGGGGAAACGAGCAGTACTTC
d_call: .; clone_size: .; j_call: TRBJ1-1; v_call: TRBV30; cdr3_aa: CAWMDARLNTEAFF; cdr3_nt: TGTGCCTGGATGGATGCCAGGTTGAACACTGAAGCTTTCTTT